This TCR beta chain was observed in a study of T cells after yellow fever vaccination. CDR1 is SGHTA, CDR2 FQGNSA, per germline. The CDR3 is made up of 14 amino acids. The V and J ends lost 4 bases and 10 bases, in that order; junction bases with no gene match: 5. MiXCR, applied by TCRdb to the 5' RACE reads, yields one record per CDR3 protein. The sample includes 320,000 or so distinct CDR3 sequences, 7% to 10% seen only once; the top ten take roughly 15%. Sequencing was performed on PBMCs, taken more than 40 days after the first yellow fever vaccination. The chain employs TRBV7-2 and TRBJ1-6; 9 nucleotides agree with TRBD1. The receptor was isolated from a man between 18 and 29 years old who received the YFV17D yellow fever vaccine. The CDR3 coding sequence is TGTGCCAGCAGCTGGGGACAGGGCTCCTCACCCCTCCACTTT. Residues: CASSWGQGSSPLHF.